The sequence of this TCR beta chain was determined in a study of T cells in pancreatic ductal adenocarcinoma. Findings and limits, study-wide: This surgical cohort overrepresents the minority presenting with early-stage disease. Mean clonality was roughly 0.11 in tumors and approximately 0.072 in blood, not significantly different.

No neoadjuvant therapy was given to the selected pancreatic ductal adenocarcinoma patients before their surgery. As for this clone: Its antigen is as yet unknown.

The repertoire was sequenced with immunoSEQ multiplex PCR; TCRdb's copy has only in-frame clones and lacks some. The profile shows around 100,000 clones, nearly 95% of them singletons. This receptor was identified in a human donor with pancreatic ductal adenocarcinoma. The sequenced material came from PBMCs.

The CDR3 coding sequence is TGTGCCAGCAGCCCGAGGACTAGCGGGAGTAATTACAATGAGCAGTTCTTC. It encodes CASSPRTSGSNYNEQFF. V gene TRBV7-9 combines with J gene TRBJ2-1; 13 positions match TRBD2. V was pared by 5 bases and J by 4 bases, with 8 bases of the junction left unmatched. The CDR3 is 17 residues long. Germline CDR1 is SEHNR and CDR2 is FQNEAQ (reference sequence).